This TCR beta chain was recovered during a study of cytomegalovirus exposure and HLA in healthy donors. PCR involved 60 Vbeta and 13 Jbeta primers. The method was immunoSEQ multiplex PCR; TCRdb's version includes in-frame clones alone and lacks a portion of them. The sample yields 110,000 to 150,000 clones, approximately 80% seen once. Per the germline V gene, CDR1 is SGHTA and CDR2 is FQGNSA. Between the trimmed V and J ends, which lost 3 bases and 3 bases, there was a span of 11 bases. There are 14 residues in the CDR3. The specimen sequenced was PBMCs. This receptor was identified in a woman in her thirties or forties in good health and CMV-seronegative. The chain carries TRBV7-2 and TRBJ1-1; D gene unclear. The DNA for the CDR3 is TGTGCCAGCAGCTTCCTGGGAGGAGACACTGAAGCTTTCTTT. Translated, it gives CASSFLGGDTEAFF.